This T cell receptor beta chain was obtained from a study of CXCR4 blockade with PD-1 therapy in pancreatic cancer. The length of the CDR3 is 14 residues. CDR1 and CDR2 (germline): GTSNPN, SVGIG (reference sequence). The V segment lost 3 bases and the J segment 0 bases; nucleotides outside the gene matches: 3. Only in-frame clones appear in the TCRdb table, and some are missing; sequencing was by immunoSEQ multiplex PCR. The sample has some 3,300 clones; approximately 50% are singletons. The chain joins TRBV30 to TRBJ1-1; TRBD1 matches at 8 bases. This receptor was taken from a human donor with pancreatic ductal adenocarcinoma. Sequencing was done on a sample of tumor tissue. The CDR3 loop reads CAWRRTGLNTEAFF. The CDR3 coding sequence is TGTGCCTGGAGGCGGACAGGGCTGAACACTGAAGCTTTCTTT.